Following are 14 T cell receptor beta chains from one sample sequenced in a study of shared clonotypes between healthy human individuals. Using immunoSEQ multiplex PCR, the repertoire was profiled, and TCRdb retains in-frame clones only, with some absent. The table shows some 2 million clones, with approximately 94% occurring only once. CD8 cells regarded as naive lacked CD45RO, were positively chosen for CCR7, and omitted terminally differentiated effector memory CD45RA+ cells. Sequenced material: naive CD8+ T cells sorted from blood. Every receptor here comes from a man aged 18 to 30 in good health.

A single count supports this clone. The V and J genes are TRBV11-2 and TRBJ1-2; D uncertain. Germline V gene lookup returns CDR1 SGHAT and CDR2 FQNNGV. The CDR3 consists of 15 residues. Between the trimmed V and J ends, which lost 0 bases and 6 bases, there was a span of 14 bases. The CDR3 reads CASSLDLGSPDGYTF. DNA for the CDR3: TGTGCCAGCAGCTTAGATCTGGGCAGCCCCGATGGCTACACCTTC.

The genes are TRBV7-9 and TRBJ1-1; tentative D call: TRBD1 (6 bases). The CDR3 sequence is 14 residues long. From germline, CDR1 is SEHNR and CDR2 FQNEAQ (reference sequence). The germline V and J ends were trimmed by 5 bases and 5 bases, with 15 bases remaining between them. DNA for the CDR3: TGTGCCAGCAGCCAACTCGGGGGGCGGACTGAAGCTTTCTTT. Protein product: CASSQLGGRTEAFF.

The chain links TRBV5-6 to TRBJ2-2, with 7 positions matching TRBD2. V dropped 3 bases and J dropped 7; count of bases not matched to a gene: 0. The CDR3 loop spans 12 amino acids. CDR1 is SGHDT, CDR2 YYEEEE, per germline. CDR3 loop: CASSWTSGELFF. In DNA, the CDR3 is TGTGCCAGCAGCTGGACTAGCGGGGAGCTGTTTTTT.

The V and J genes are TRBV4-1 and TRBJ2-7; possibly TRBD1 or TRBD2 for D (5 bases each). The germline V gene encodes CDR1 MGHRA and CDR2 YSYEKL. Trimming took off 2 bases at V and 2 bases at J, with 10 bases between the two ends. This CDR3 has 14 residues. This CDR3 is CASSQNRGAYEQYF. The DNA for the CDR3 is TGCGCCAGCAGCCAAAACCGGGGCGCCTACGAGCAGTACTTC.

V usage is TRBV5-4 and J usage is TRBJ1-1; possibly TRBD1 for D (5 bases). Germline CDR1 SGHNT, CDR2 YYREEE (reference sequence). Trimming left V 4 bases short and J 4 bases short, with 11 bases between. The CDR3 contains 13 residues. This CDR3 is CASSPGFSTEAFF. As DNA, the CDR3 is TGTGCCAGCAGCCCAGGGTTCAGCACTGAAGCTTTCTTT.

The CDR3, as DNA: TGTGCCAGTAGTATTACTCGGGGCGGTGGAAACACCATATATTTT. Translated, it gives CASSITRGGGNTIYF. V is TRBV19 and J is TRBJ1-3; D possibly corresponds to TRBD1 (5 bases). V shed 3 bases and J shed 3 bases, with 12 bases lying between them. This CDR3 has 15 residues. Germline-derived CDR1 and CDR2 are LNHDA and SQIVND (reference sequence).

The V gene is TRBV14, the J gene TRBJ1-2, with unresolved D. V was cut by 2 bases and J by 8 bases, with 18 bases left in between. Germline V gene data show CDR1 as SGHDN and CDR2 as FVKESK. The CDR3 covers 15 residues. The CDR3 region is CASSQPPTGEKGYTF. CDR3 in DNA: TGTGCCAGCAGCCAACCGCCTACGGGCGAGAAAGGCTACACCTTC.

V gene TRBV11-2 combines with J gene TRBJ1-2, with TRBD1 matching over 9 bases. The junction had 9 bases not matched to a gene; V was cut back by 1 base and J by 3 bases. CDR1 SGHAT and CDR2 FQNNGV come from the germline V gene. This CDR3 is built from 17 residues. The DNA of the CDR3 is TGTGCCAGCAGCTTAGTAGGGGACAGGGATGGCGACTATGGCTACACCTTC. Translation gives CASSLVGDRDGDYGYTF.

The V gene is TRBV28, the J gene TRBJ1-2, with D possibly TRBD1 on 5 matching bases. Germline CDR1 is MDHEN and CDR2 is SYDVKM. Trimming shortened V by 3 bases and J by 9 bases, and 11 bases separated the two germline ends. This CDR3 is 12 amino acids long. CDR3 DNA: TGTGCCAGCAGTTTGGGGGGAGATAGCTACACCTTC. It is translated as CASSLGGDSYTF.

The chain is built from TRBV5-6 and TRBJ2-2; D not resolved. This CDR3 has 16 amino acids. Germline V gene sequence: CDR1 SGHDT, CDR2 YYEEEE. V lost 0 bases to trimming and J lost 7 bases, with 16 bases between them. DNA of the CDR3: TGTGCCAGCAGCTTGGCGGGTGACTCCACACGCGGGGAGCTGTTTTTT. It translates to CASSLAGDSTRGELFF.

The gene calls are TRBV30 and TRBJ2-1; D assignment may be TRBD1 or TRBD2 (5 bases each). Per the germline V gene, CDR1 is GTSNPN and CDR2 is SVGIG (reference sequence). The germline V and J ends were trimmed by 4 bases and 7 bases, with 17 bases remaining between them. There are 14 residues in the CDR3. CDR3 sequence: CAWMGRPMGNEQFF. CDR3 DNA: TGTGCCTGGATGGGACGGCCGATGGGGAATGAGCAGTTCTTC.

Written as DNA, the CDR3 is TGTGCCCTCGGGCGGGGGGATTACAATGAGCAGTTCTTC. Translating gives CALGRGDYNEQFF. The rearrangement joins TRBV2 to TRBJ2-1, with 8 bases lining up with TRBD2. The germline gives CDR1 SNHLY, CDR2 FYNNEI. V was pared by 11 bases and J by 4 bases, with 7 bases of the junction left unmatched. The CDR3 has 13 amino acids.

The chain couples TRBV11-2 to TRBJ1-1; 9 bases agree with TRBD1. V was clipped by 3 bases and J by 1 base; unmatched bases: 6. The CDR3 consists of 16 residues. Germline V CDR1 and CDR2: SGHAT, FQNNGV. Written as DNA, the CDR3 is TGTGCCAGCAGCTTGGGACAGGGAGGATGGAACACTGAAGCTTTCTTT. Protein sequence: CASSLGQGGWNTEAFF. The variable domain in full, with the rest retrieved from reference TRBV11-2 and TRBJ1-1, is EAGVAQSPRYKIIEKRQSVAFWCNPISGHATLYWYQQILGQGPKLLIQFQNNGVVDDSQLPKDRFSAERLKGVDSTLKIQPAKLEDSAVYLCASSLGQGGWNTEAFFGQGTRLTVV.

This clone showed up just once. The J gene is TRBJ1-1, the V gene TRBV27; D possibly corresponds to TRBD1 (6 bases). CDR3 length: 18 amino acids. Trimming cost V 7 bases and J 2 bases, with 26 bases left between them. Germline V gene lookup returns CDR1 MNHEY and CDR2 SMNVEV (reference sequence). DNA for the CDR3: TGTGCCAGCAACACACCAAAGACAGGAGGGGCCACTAACACTGAAGCTTTCTTT. Residues: CASNTPKTGGATNTEAFF.